This T cell receptor (beta chain) was profiled in a study of beta chain features in type 1 diabetes. Study summary: The examined sorted cells totaled some 99 million across samples. Study conclusions and caveats: Shortening of TCRB CDR3s, moderate but significant, appeared in all four CD4+ subsets of Type 1 diabetes patients. The naive, central memory and Treg TCRB repertoires showed an apparent similarity that was greater among patients than among healthy donors.

Expressed TCRB transcripts were sequenced because the isolated RNA had all been reverse transcribed beforehand. Sequencing used immunoSEQ multiplex PCR; TCRdb keeps in-frame clones, though not all of them. This sample has a few hundred thousand clones, with about 10% found just once. A word on this clone: Its specificity is not known.

CD45RO/CCR7/CD25/CD127/CD95/CD27 staining was used to isolate CD4+ naive, central memory, regulatory and stem cell-like memory cells by sorting. The TCR comes from a man between 25 and 39 years old with type 1 diabetes. Material for sequencing was central memory CD4+ T cells from blood.

The CDR3 sequence: CASSLGTGVEQFF. CDR3 sequence (DNA): TGTGCCAGCAGCTTAGGGACGGGAGTTGAGCAGTTCTTC. The chain couples TRBV4-2 to TRBJ2-1; the D gene is possibly TRBD2 (6 bases). Germline loops: CDR1 LGHNA, CDR2 YNFKEQ. The V end was cut by 5 bases, the J end by 9 bases, with 14 bases between. The CDR3 loop spans 13 amino acids.